The 18 T cell receptor beta chains reported below all come from one sample, sequenced in a study of graft-versus-host responses after intestinal transplantation. Measured with immunoSEQ multiplex PCR; TCRdb has only the in-frame clones, and not every one. The sample gives roughly 120,000 clones, 90% of which show up once; more than 0.15% is in the top ten. No antigen has been identified for these receptors. The source material was unstimulated CD4+ T cells sorted from spleen or lymph node cells, sampled before intestinal transplant. These receptors all stem from a human donor who received an intestinal transplant.

The V and J genes are TRBV7-2 and TRBJ1-1; 9 nucleotides align to TRBD1. After removal of 5 bases from V and 3 bases from J, the junction contained 7 bases not matched to a gene. CDR1 and CDR2 from the germline V gene are SGHTA and FQGNSA. The CDR3 has 15 amino acids. The CDR3, as DNA: TGTGCCAGCAGCGTACAGGGGGCCCTGGACACTGAAGCTTTCTTT. Translation: CASSVQGALDTEAFF.

The V gene is TRBV11-2, the J gene TRBJ2-7; D not certain. The V gene's germline CDR1 is SGHAT and CDR2 FQNNGV. CDR3 length equals 11 residues. Trimming stripped 5 bases from V and 2 bases from J, with 4 bases between. CDR3 nucleotides: TGTGCCAGCAGCCGGGCCTACGAGCAGTACTTC. This encodes CASSRAYEQYF.

This sequence joins TRBV7-3 and TRBJ2-3, with no clear D. The germline CDR1 and CDR2 sequences are SGHTA and FQGTGA. Trimming removed 3 bases from V and 3 bases from J, with 7 bases in between. CDR3 length equals 13 residues. The CDR3 sequence: CASSFSRTDTQYF. The CDR3 region has the DNA TGTGCCAGCAGCTTCTCCCGGACAGATACGCAGTATTTT.

This clone occurred a few times. CDR3 loop: CAWSVRGARGQPQHF. CDR3 bases: TGTGCCTGGAGTGTACGGGGGGCGCGGGGGCAGCCCCAGCATTTT. V usage is TRBV30 and J usage is TRBJ1-5; weak D call: TRBD1 (6 bases). Trimming stripped 0 bases from V and 7 bases from J, with 16 bases between. CDR1 is GTSNPN, CDR2 SVGIG, per germline (reference sequence). The CDR3 is 15 amino acids.

This clone has a single count. The chain carries TRBV7-2 and TRBJ1-4; 7 positions match TRBD1. This CDR3 has 15 amino acids. The trim removed 5 bases at V and 4 bases at J, leaving 7 bases unmatched. The germline V gene encodes CDR1 SGHTA and CDR2 FQGNSA. CDR3 nucleotide sequence: TGTGCCAGCAGCGCCCAACAGGGGAATAATGAAAAACTGTTTTTT. Translating gives CASSAQQGNNEKLFF.

V is TRBV10-1 and J is TRBJ2-1; TRBD2 aligns across 7 bases. The CDR3 has 15 residues. V trimming: 4 bases; J trimming: 7 bases; junction bases outside the gene matches: 10. In germline, CDR1 is WNHNN, CDR2 SYGVQD (reference sequence). The CDR3 protein is CASSGGEGRRNEQFF. CDR3 in DNA: TGCGCCAGCAGTGGTGGGGAGGGCCGTAGAAATGAGCAGTTCTTC.

The V call is TRBV9, the J call TRBJ2-1; 7 positions agree with TRBD2. The junction had 12 bases not matched to a gene; V was cut back by 4 bases and J by 5 bases. The CDR3 is made up of 16 amino acids. Germline-derived CDR1 and CDR2 are SGDLS and YYNGEE. DNA of the CDR3: TGTGCCAGCAGCCCTGGGAGGGCCGTAGTGAACAATGAGCAGTTCTTC. It codes for CASSPGRAVVNNEQFF.

This clone was seen a few times. This rearrangement joins TRBV5-1 to TRBJ2-7; 14 bases are a match to TRBD2. The V gene end was trimmed by 4 bases and the J gene end by 5 bases; junction bases not matched to a gene: 8. CDR1 is SGHRS and CDR2 is YFSETQ in the germline V gene. The CDR3 spans 16 residues. The CDR3 coding sequence is TGCGCCAGCAGCATCGGGACTAGCGGGAGTATCGACGAGCAGTACTTC. Translated: CASSIGTSGSIDEQYF.

The V call is TRBV7-2, the J call TRBJ1-3, with unresolved D. The CDR3 spans 16 residues. The germline CDR1 and CDR2 sequences are SGHTA and FQGNSA. With 1 base removed from V and 3 bases from J, the gap between germline ends came to 13 bases. CDR3 sequence reads: CASSLDAGYYGNTIYF. CDR3 coding DNA: TGTGCCAGCAGCTTAGATGCGGGATATTATGGAAACACCATATATTTT.

The chain combines TRBV18 with TRBJ2-1; 7 nucleotides agree with TRBD2. The germline V gene has CDR1 KGHSH and CDR2 LQKENI. The CDR3 is 13 amino acids. V was pared by 5 bases and J by 5 bases, with 3 bases of the junction left unmatched. CDR3 residues: CASSGLEDNEQFF. The CDR3, as DNA: TGTGCCAGCTCAGGACTAGAAGACAATGAGCAGTTCTTC.

This clone was seen just once. The CDR3 DNA is TGTGCCAGCTCCCTAGCGGGGGCCCGGGAGACCCAGTACTTC. It encodes CASSLAGARETQYF. The rearrangement links TRBV2 to TRBJ2-5; 10 bases agree with TRBD2. V trimming: 8 bases; J trimming: 5 bases; junction bases outside the gene matches: 8. From germline, CDR1 is SNHLY and CDR2 FYNNEI. This CDR3 has 14 amino acids.

In regard to this clone: Other DNA sequences of this sample code for an identical CDR3. J is TRBJ2-5 and V is TRBV5-4, with 8 nucleotides matching TRBD2. V lost 0 bases to trimming and J lost 5 bases; unmatched junction nucleotides: 9. Germline loops: CDR1 SGHNT, CDR2 YYREEE (reference sequence). This CDR3 contains 16 residues. CDR3 bases: TGTGCCAGCAGCTTGGGTCGTCGGGAGGGCCGGGAGACCCAGTACTTC. Its protein product is CASSLGRREGRETQYF.

The chain couples TRBV5-1 to TRBJ2-5, with 9 bases aligning to TRBD2. Per the germline V gene, CDR1 is SGHRS and CDR2 is YFSETQ. Trimming removed 0 bases from V and 0 bases from J; junction bases left unmatched: 6. CDR3 size: 17 residues. The CDR3 sequence: CASSLGRLAAYQETQYF. The CDR3 region has the DNA TGCGCCAGCAGCTTGGGAAGACTAGCGGCCTACCAAGAGACCCAGTACTTC.

V and J are TRBV11-1 and TRBJ2-1; D gene unclear. V gave up 5 bases and J gave up 10 bases, with 12 bases separating them. The CDR3 is made up of 12 amino acids. The germline V gene has CDR1 SGHAT and CDR2 FQDESV (reference sequence). The CDR3 loop is CASSADLFEQFF. CDR3 sequence (DNA): TGTGCCAGCAGCGCAGACTTATTCGAGCAGTTCTTC.

This clone was observed once. The CDR3 here is CASSPKAGEETQYF. Written as DNA, the CDR3 is TGTGCCAGCAGCCCCAAAGCGGGAGAAGAGACCCAGTACTTC. The chain carries TRBV5-6 and TRBJ2-5, with TRBD2 matching 8 bases. Unmatched junction bases numbered 5, after V lost 4 bases and J lost 3 bases. The CDR3 contains 14 residues. The germline V gene has CDR1 SGHDT and CDR2 YYEEEE.

The V gene is TRBV5-1, the J gene TRBJ2-2; 11 bases align to TRBD2. Germline V gene data show CDR1 as SGHRS and CDR2 as YFSETQ. The CDR3 spans 18 residues. Germline trimming cut 4 bases from V and 1 base from J; bases unmatched to any gene: 9. The CDR3 DNA is TGCGCCAGCAGCAATCCGGGACTAGCGGCCCTGAACACCGGGGAGCTGTTTTTT. This encodes CASSNPGLAALNTGELFF.

V and J are TRBV19 and TRBJ2-3; TRBD2 agrees at 7 bases. The CDR3 loop spans 14 amino acids. CDR1 is LNHDA and CDR2 is SQIVND in the germline V gene (reference sequence). V shed 3 bases, J shed 3 bases, and the junction held 3 bases outside the gene matches. CDR3 sequence reads: CASSMGLRTDTQYF. CDR3 nucleotide sequence: TGTGCCAGTAGTATGGGACTAAGAACAGATACGCAGTATTTT.

The chain employs TRBV7-2 and TRBJ2-7; weak D call: TRBD1 (6 bases). The V end was cut by 4 bases, the J end by 0 bases, with 10 bases between. Germline assignment: CDR1 SGHTA and CDR2 FQGNSA. The length of the CDR3 is 14 residues. This chain's CDR3 is CASSSGQLSYEQYF. CDR3 in DNA: TGTGCCAGCAGCTCAGGACAGCTCTCCTACGAGCAGTACTTC.